This is a list of T cell receptor beta chains from one sample in a study of T cell changes during pregnancy in multiple sclerosis. Measured with immunoSEQ multiplex PCR; TCRdb has only the in-frame clones, and not every one. The sample has approximately 52,000 clones, 85% to 95% seen once. Sequenced material: CD4+ T cells from peripheral blood mononuclear cells, taken in the third trimester of pregnancy. The receptors here all came from a female donor with multiple sclerosis, enrolled in a pregnancy study. CDR3s include the opening cysteine and the closing phenylalanine or tryptophan. The D gene is left open where the match is weak. Not all rows give a size; the values are once, few, many and, for expanded clones, a class.

V	J	D	size	length	CDR3	DNA
TRBV11-2	TRBJ2-7	.	.	15	CASSTAWAPEGEQYF	TGTGCCAGCAGCACCGCGTGGGCTCCGGAGGGCGAGCAGTACTTC
TRBV6-4	TRBJ2-3	TRBD2	once	16	CASSVLAGGTADTQYF	TGTGCCAGCAGTGTACTAGCGGGAGGAACCGCAGATACGCAGTATTTT
TRBV29-1	TRBJ2-3	.	.	15	CSVGDTSSGTDTQYF	TGCAGCGTTGGGGACACCTCTAGTGGCACAGATACGCAGTATTTT
TRBV30	TRBJ1-1	TRBD1	once	16	CAWRGTGREWTAEAFF	TGTGCCTGGAGGGGGACAGGGAGAGAGTGGACGGCTGAAGCTTTCTTT
TRBV5-4	TRBJ2-1	.	.	13	CASSPRYSNEQFF	TGTGCCAGCAGCCCGCGTTATAGTAATGAGCAGTTCTTC
TRBV2	TRBJ1-2	.	once	12	CATKDRGYGYTF	TGTGCCACCAAAGACAGAGGCTATGGCTACACCTTC
TRBV7-2	TRBJ2-5	.	.	15	CASSSRQGLGETQYF	TGTGCCAGCAGCTCCCGGCAGGGGTTGGGAGAGACCCAGTACTTC
TRBV18	TRBJ1-5	.	.	14	CASSLGLAGQPQHF	TGTGCCAGCTCACTGGGCCTGGCGGGGCAGCCCCAGCATTTT
TRBV6-1	TRBJ1-4	TRBD1	once	17	CASSEWTGRLTNEKLFF	TGTGCCAGCAGTGAATGGACAGGGAGGTTAACTAATGAAAAACTGTTTTTT
TRBV28	TRBJ2-3	TRBD2	.	16	CASSPPRAGGPDTQYF	TGTGCCAGCAGTCCCCCACGAGCGGGAGGACCGGATACGCAGTATTTT
TRBV30	TRBJ1-2	.	.	15	CAWSVIWGEVRGYTF	TGTGCCTGGAGTGTAATCTGGGGGGAAGTGCGTGGCTACACCTTC
TRBV6-5	TRBJ1-2	TRBD1	.	15	CASSPQDREGYGYTF	TGTGCCAGCAGTCCCCAGGACAGGGAGGGCTATGGCTACACCTTC
TRBV19	TRBJ1-6	TRBD1	.	17	CASSPGQGDSYNSPLHF	TGTGCCAGTAGTCCGGGACAGGGGGATTCCTATAATTCACCCCTCCACTTT
TRBV28	TRBJ2-2	.	.	12	CASSISTGELFF	TGTGCCAGCAGTATCTCCACCGGGGAGCTGTTTTTT
TRBV30	TRBJ2-3	.	.	14	CAWTGQFSTDTQYF	TGTGCCTGGACAGGACAGTTCAGCACAGATACGCAGTATTTT